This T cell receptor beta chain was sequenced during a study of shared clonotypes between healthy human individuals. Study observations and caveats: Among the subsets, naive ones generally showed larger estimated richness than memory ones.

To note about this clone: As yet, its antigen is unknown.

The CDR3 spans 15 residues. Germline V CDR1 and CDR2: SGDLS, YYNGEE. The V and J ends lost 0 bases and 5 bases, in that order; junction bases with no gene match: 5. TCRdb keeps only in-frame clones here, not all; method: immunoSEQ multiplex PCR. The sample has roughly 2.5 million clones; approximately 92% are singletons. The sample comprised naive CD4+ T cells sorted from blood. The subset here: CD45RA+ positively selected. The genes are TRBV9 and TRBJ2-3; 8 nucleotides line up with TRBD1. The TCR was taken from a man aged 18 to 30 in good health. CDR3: CASSVVAGGRDTQYF. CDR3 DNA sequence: TGTGCCAGCAGCGTAGTGGCAGGGGGCAGAGATACGCAGTATTTT.